The 31 T cell receptor beta chains below all came from one sample that was sequenced in a study of T cell changes during pregnancy in multiple sclerosis. Assay: immunoSEQ multiplex PCR; the TCRdb copy retains only in-frame clones and omits some. The sample consists of about 100,000 clones, 85% to 95% of them appearing once. The sample in question was peripheral blood, obtained in the first trimester of pregnancy. The receptors here all came from a female donor with multiple sclerosis, enrolled in a pregnancy study.

The chain uses TRBV28 and TRBJ1-2; D not certain. This CDR3 has 15 residues. CDR1 is MDHEN, CDR2 SYDVKM, per germline. Trimming stripped 5 bases from V and 0 bases from J, with 13 bases between. CDR3 residues: CASSLDPLANYGYTF. The CDR3 bases are TGTGCCAGCAGTCTAGACCCCCTAGCTAACTATGGCTACACCTTC.

This chain connects TRBV5-1 to TRBJ2-1, with 8 bases lining up with TRBD2. Unmatched junction bases numbered 3, after V lost 5 bases and J lost 5 bases. Germline CDR1 SGHRS, CDR2 YFSETQ. This CDR3 has 13 residues. Here the CDR3 DNA reads TGCGCCAGCAGTTCACTAGCGGACAATGAGCAGTTCTTC. Its protein is CASSSLADNEQFF.

In this sample, this clone turned up once. The CDR3 sequence is CASSYSRGSYGYTF. The CDR3, as DNA: TGTGCCAGCAGTTACTCCAGGGGTAGCTATGGCTACACCTTC. The chain has TRBV6-6 and TRBJ1-2; maybe TRBD1 (6 bases). This CDR3 is 14 amino acids long. V was clipped by 0 bases and J by 4 bases, with 9 bases between them. Germline values: CDR1 MNHNY, CDR2 SVGAGI (reference sequence).

This sequence joins TRBV6-5 and TRBJ2-1, with no clear D. Germline V gene sequence: CDR1 MNHEY, CDR2 SVGAGI. CDR3 length: 15 residues. V gave up 6 bases and J gave up 0 bases, with 12 bases separating them. CDR3 in DNA: TGTGCCAGCAGGTCATCCAGTCTCTCCTACAATGAGCAGTTCTTC. Translation: CASRSSSLSYNEQFF.

This clone was recorded once. V and J are TRBV10-1 and TRBJ1-5; 7 positions agree with TRBD1. J was trimmed by 0 bases and V by 6 bases; bases with no gene match: 11. The CDR3 is 17 residues long. From germline, CDR1 is WNHNN and CDR2 SYGVQD (reference sequence). CDR3 coding DNA: TGCGCCAGCAGAGAACAGGACAGGTCGTATAGCAATCAGCCCCAGCATTTT. It translates to CASREQDRSYSNQPQHF.

The chain uses TRBV7-3 and TRBJ2-5; weak D call: TRBD1 (6 bases). Germline CDR1 is SGHTA and CDR2 is FQGTGA. The CDR3 is 15 residues long. V lost 5 bases to trimming and J lost 4 bases, with 17 bases between them. The CDR3 spells CASSPVPQGRETQYF. The CDR3 nucleotides are TGTGCCAGCAGCCCAGTCCCGCAGGGGCGAGAGACCCAGTACTTC.

This rearrangement joins TRBV6-5 to TRBJ2-7; TRBD2 matches 10 bases. V was pared by 4 bases and J by 1 base, with 4 bases of the junction left unmatched. The CDR3 has 15 amino acids. In germline, CDR1 is MNHEY, CDR2 SVGAGI. The DNA for the CDR3 is TGTGCCAGCAGTTCTGGACTAGCGGCATCCTACGAGCAGTACTTC. It translates to CASSSGLAASYEQYF.

The chain couples TRBV14 to TRBJ2-3; the match to TRBD1 covers 9 bases. J gave up 5 bases and V 4 bases, and 10 bases lay outside the gene matches. CDR1 is SGHDN and CDR2 is FVKESK in the germline V gene. This CDR3 comprises 16 residues. CDR3 bases: TGTGCCAGCAGCCTCTATCCGGGACAGGGATTAGATACGCAGTATTTT. It yields the protein CASSLYPGQGLDTQYF.

The chain combines TRBV10-3 with TRBJ1-2; D unresolved. V lost 7 bases and J lost 4, with 10 bases in between. Germline values: CDR1 ENHRY, CDR2 SYGVKD. The CDR3 sequence is 12 residues long. The CDR3 DNA follows: TGTGCCATCACCGACAAGGCCTATGGCTACACCTTC. This translates into CAITDKAYGYTF.

V and J are TRBV7-2 and TRBJ2-3; the match to TRBD2 covers 8 bases. CDR1 is SGHTA and CDR2 is FQGNSA in the germline V gene. J gave up 2 bases and V 3 bases, and 7 bases lay outside the gene matches. CDR3 size: 16 residues. The CDR3 region is CASSFPTSGATDTQYF. In nucleotides, the CDR3 is TGTGCCAGCAGCTTTCCAACTAGCGGAGCCACAGATACGCAGTATTTT.

The V call is TRBV7-9, the J call TRBJ1-5, with D maybe TRBD1 (5 bases). The CDR3 contains 14 residues. Germline V gene lookup returns CDR1 SEHNR and CDR2 FQNEAQ (reference sequence). The germline V and J ends were trimmed by 0 bases and 5 bases, with 8 bases remaining between them. CDR3: CASSLAVTDQPQHF. The CDR3 nucleotides are TGTGCCAGCAGCTTAGCCGTGACAGATCAGCCCCAGCATTTT.

The rearrangement uses TRBV7-2 and TRBJ2-3, with a possible D match to TRBD2 (5 bases). The CDR3 extends over 15 amino acids. Germline assignment: CDR1 SGHTA and CDR2 FQGNSA. V was trimmed by 3 bases and J by 0 bases, leaving 10 bases between them. The CDR3: CASSLSRTSTDTQYF. The CDR3 DNA is TGTGCCAGCAGCTTGTCCCGGACTAGCACAGATACGCAGTATTTT.

V gene TRBV7-9 combines with J gene TRBJ1-4; D remains unclear. The V gene's germline CDR1 is SEHNR and CDR2 FQNEAQ (reference sequence). Trimming removed 8 bases from V and 12 bases from J, with 16 bases in between. The CDR3 totals 12 residues. In DNA form, the CDR3 reads TGTGCCAGCGAGAAGGTCGGGTCCCAACTGTTTTTT. This gives the protein CASEKVGSQLFF.

The chain links TRBV28 to TRBJ1-4; 8 bases align to TRBD1. The V and J ends lost 5 bases and 7 bases, in that order; junction bases with no gene match: 9. This CDR3 has 15 residues. The germline V gene has CDR1 MDHEN and CDR2 SYDVKM. The CDR3 spells CASSLGTGRAEKLFF. CDR3 DNA sequence: TGTGCCAGCAGTCTAGGGACAGGTCGGGCTGAAAAACTGTTTTTT.

The rearrangement links TRBV15 to TRBJ2-7; D is perhaps TRBD1 (6 bases). The V end lost 4 bases, the J end lost 1 base, and 17 bases lay between the germline ends. Germline V gives CDR1 LNHNV, CDR2 YYDKDF (reference sequence). The CDR3 is 16 amino acids. The chain's CDR3 is CATSTPRNTGSYEQYF. In DNA, the CDR3 is TGTGCCACCAGCACCCCCCGAAATACAGGGTCCTACGAGCAGTACTTC.

A note on this clone: Because it lacks the conserved phenylalanine or tryptophan at the end, this CDR3 is likely a read error. The limits of the CDR3 on the DNA are not certain, so only TCRdb's listed CDR3 is given. The gene calls are TRBV27 and TRBJ2-7; no check of the table's D call, TRBD1, against the DNA was made. The germline V gene has CDR1 MNHEY and CDR2 SMNVEV (reference sequence). With termini counted, the CDR3 has 9 amino acids. CDR3 loop: CASSPRQFH.

This chain's CDR3 is CASSQTSGQQFF. The DNA for the CDR3 is TGTGCCAGCAGTCAGACTAGCGGCCAGCAGTTCTTC. This chain uses TRBV6-5 with TRBJ2-1, with 9 bases lining up with TRBD2. There are 12 residues in the CDR3. With 5 bases clipped from V and 11 bases from J, the junction kept 4 bases outside the gene matches. The germline V gene has CDR1 MNHEY and CDR2 SVGAGI.

The chain recombines TRBV6-5 with TRBJ2-3; 8 bases are a match to TRBD2. After removal of 6 bases from V and 0 bases from J, the junction contained 5 bases not matched to a gene. Germline CDR1 and CDR2: MNHEY and SVGAGI. The CDR3 consists of 15 residues. This CDR3 is CASSQLAESTDTQYF. CDR3 bases: TGTGCCAGCAGCCAACTAGCGGAGAGCACAGATACGCAGTATTTT.

The V gene is TRBV5-1, the J gene TRBJ1-5; 7 positions agree with TRBD1. This CDR3 is built from 13 residues. Germline V CDR1 and CDR2: SGHRS, YFSETQ. With V trimmed by 4 bases and J by 5 bases, 3 bases remained unmatched. The CDR3 DNA reads TGCGCCAGCAGCGCTGGACAGGATCAGCCCCAGCATTTT. Translation: CASSAGQDQPQHF.

This chain links TRBV27 with TRBJ2-5; 8 nucleotides agree with TRBD1. The CDR3 runs 15 residues. Trimming removed 4 bases from V and 2 bases from J; junction bases left unmatched: 6. The V gene's germline CDR1 is MNHEY and CDR2 SMNVEV (reference sequence). DNA of the CDR3: TGTGCCAGCAGTTCCCGGCGGACAGGGCAAGAGACCCAGTACTTC. Translated: CASSSRRTGQETQYF.

This clone showed up just once. The V call is TRBV2, the J call TRBJ2-5; D possibly corresponds to TRBD2 (5 bases). The V gene's germline CDR1 is SNHLY and CDR2 FYNNEI. The CDR3 loop spans 12 amino acids. V was trimmed by 7 bases and J by 5 bases, leaving 11 bases between them. The chain's CDR3 is CASKKDSETQYF. For the CDR3, the DNA is TGTGCCAGCAAAAAGGACTCGGAGACCCAGTACTTC. Looking up the rest from reference TRBV2 and TRBJ2-5 gives the full variable domain: EPEVTQTPSHQVTQMGQEVILRCVPISNHLYFYWYRQILGQKVEFLVSFYNNEISEKSEIFDDQFSVERPDGSNFTLKIRSTKLEDSAMYFCASKKDSETQYFGPGTRLLVL.

This clone was picked up one time. The chain carries TRBV7-2 and TRBJ2-7, with D perhaps matching TRBD1 (6 bases). The CDR3 consists of 13 residues. Germline values: CDR1 SGHTA, CDR2 FQGNSA. Deletions cut 5 bases from V and 4 bases from J, with 12 bases between. The CDR3 bases are TGTGCCAGCAGCCCACGGACAGTTTACGAGCAGTACTTC. Translation gives CASSPRTVYEQYF.

V gene TRBV2 combines with J gene TRBJ2-3; TRBD2 agrees at 7 bases. The CDR3 totals 16 residues. The J segment lost 5 bases and the V segment lost 6 bases, leaving 14 bases of the junction unmatched. Germline V gives CDR1 SNHLY, CDR2 FYNNEI. The CDR3 region is CASSPSLAEARDTQYF. CDR3 nucleotide sequence: TGTGCCAGCAGCCCATCTCTAGCGGAAGCACGAGATACGCAGTATTTT.

The rearrangement joins TRBV7-9 to TRBJ1-2; 8 nucleotides line up with TRBD1. Germline values: CDR1 SEHNR, CDR2 FQNEAQ (reference sequence). The CDR3 has 14 amino acids. V was pared by 1 base and J by 7 bases, with 5 bases of the junction left unmatched. CDR3 nucleotides: TGTGCCAGCAGCTTAGATCTACAGGGGGGTGGCTACACCTTC. Translation: CASSLDLQGGGYTF. Combining the CDR3 with reference TRBV7-9 and TRBJ1-2 gives the whole variable domain DTGVSQNPRHKITKRGQNVTFRCDPISEHNRLYWYRQTLGQGPEFLTYFQNEAQLEKSRLLSDRFSAERPKGSFSTLEIQRTEQGDSAMYLCASSLDLQGGGYTFGSGTRLTVV.

The chain is built from TRBV5-1 and TRBJ2-6; 7 nucleotides line up with TRBD1. Germline V gene data show CDR1 as SGHRS and CDR2 as YFSETQ. V shed 0 bases and J 0 bases; nucleotides not matched to a gene: 9. The CDR3 runs to 19 residues. The CDR3 region is CASSLAHGTVGSGANVLTF. The CDR3 bases are TGCGCCAGCAGCTTGGCTCATGGGACAGTTGGCTCTGGGGCCAACGTCCTGACTTTC.

The genes are TRBV11-2 and TRBJ2-7; tentatively, D is TRBD1 (5 bases). The germline V gene encodes CDR1 SGHAT and CDR2 FQNNGV. Trimming removed 4 bases at V and 0 bases at J, with 7 bases between. The CDR3 totals 13 residues. The CDR3 nucleotides read TGTGCCAGCAGCTCAACAGGCTCCTACGAGCAGTACTTC. Translated: CASSSTGSYEQYF.

The CDR3 sequence: CASTGRRNEKLFF. The CDR3 DNA reads as TGTGCCAGCACAGGGAGGAGAAATGAAAAACTGTTTTTT. The chain is built from TRBV28 and TRBJ1-4, with D perhaps TRBD1 (5 bases). Germline V gene lookup returns CDR1 MDHEN and CDR2 SYDVKM. The CDR3 consists of 13 residues. Trimming took off 7 bases at V and 5 bases at J, with 11 bases between the two ends.

The chain joins TRBV30 to TRBJ1-1, with D hard to call. CDR3 length: 13 amino acids. Looked up from germline, CDR1 is GTSNPN and CDR2 is SVGIG (reference sequence). V lost 2 bases, J lost 0 bases, and 7 bases lay in between. The CDR3 DNA follows: TGTGCCTGGAGTTCGTTCTTGAACACTGAAGCTTTCTTT. This sequence encodes CAWSSFLNTEAFF.

The chain joins TRBV29-1 to TRBJ2-5; 7 bases match TRBD1. V was clipped by 6 bases and J by 2 bases; unmatched bases: 9. CDR1 is SQVTM and CDR2 is ANQGSEA in the germline V gene. The CDR3 length is 14 residues. The CDR3 DNA sequence: TGCAGCGTCCCCGCCCCGGGACAGCAAGAGACCCAGTACTTC. Its translation is CSVPAPGQQETQYF.

The chain combines TRBV4-1 with TRBJ2-7, with TRBD2 identical over 10 bases. The CDR3 totals 16 residues. The germline V gene encodes CDR1 MGHRA and CDR2 YSYEKL. The junction had 6 bases not matched to a gene; V was cut back by 0 bases and J by 4 bases. The CDR3 bases are TGCGCCAGCAGCCAAGATTTGACTAGCGGGCCTTACGAGCAGTACTTC. As protein: CASSQDLTSGPYEQYF.

The chain links TRBV12-2 to TRBJ1-1. TRBV12-2 is termed a pseudogene. CDR3 length equals 15 residues. The CDR3 sequence is CASRRPRDLNTEAFF. The CDR3 DNA reads as TGTGCAAGTCGCCGGCCGAGGGACTTGAACACTGAAGCTTTCTTT.